The 32 T cell receptor beta chains below all came from one sample that was sequenced in a study of CD8+ T cells in alopecia areata. As to treatment: oral pan-JAK inhibitor, 5-10 mg twice daily. After isolation, RNA underwent reverse transcription to generate cDNA as the sequencing template. Assay used: immunoSEQ multiplex PCR; TCRdb lists only in-frame clones, some missing. Seen here are roughly 98,000 clones, more than 55% observed once, and the top ten hold around 15%. Sequenced here: CD8+ T cells sorted from blood, sampled at week 4, from a patient treated with tofacitinib. The receptors originated from a human donor with alopecia areata.

V is TRBV2 and J is TRBJ2-7, with no clear D. V lost 3 bases, J lost 3 bases, and 0 bases lay in between. Germline CDR1 and CDR2: SNHLY and FYNNEI. This CDR3 has 10 amino acids. The CDR3 sequence is CASSDYEQYF. The CDR3 DNA follows: TGTGCCAGCAGTGACTACGAGCAGTACTTC. Together with reference TRBV2 and TRBJ2-7, the CDR3 gives the full variable domain: EPEVTQTPSHQVTQMGQEVILRCVPISNHLYFYWYRQILGQKVEFLVSFYNNEISEKSEIFDDQFSVERPDGSNFTLKIRSTKLEDSAMYFCASSDYEQYFGPGTRLTVT.

The chain joins TRBV27 to TRBJ2-3; D is ambiguous. Germline assignment: CDR1 MNHEY and CDR2 SMNVEV (reference sequence). Deletions cut 3 bases from V and 1 base from J, with 11 bases between. The CDR3 runs to 15 residues. The CDR3 loop is CASSFTNWGTDTQYF. The CDR3 DNA follows: TGTGCCAGCAGTTTTACAAATTGGGGCACAGATACGCAGTATTTT.

This clone was detected only once. V gene TRBV30 combines with J gene TRBJ2-7, with D possibly called TRBD1 or TRBD2 (5 bases each). The CDR3 runs to 11 residues. Trimming took 1 base from V and 6 from J, leaving 7 bases between them. CDR1 is GTSNPN, CDR2 SVGIG, per germline (reference sequence). The CDR3 region has the DNA TGTGCCTGGAGTGACGGGACCGAGCAGTACTTC. It codes for CAWSDGTEQYF. Together with reference TRBV30 and TRBJ2-7, the CDR3 gives the full variable domain: SQTIHQWPATLVQPVGSPLSLECTVEGTSNPNLYWYRQAAGRGLQLLFYSVGIGQISSEVPQNLSASRPQDRQFILSSKKLLLSDSGFYLCAWSDGTEQYFGPGTRLTVT.

The chain recombines TRBV10-3 with TRBJ1-1; possible D gene TRBD1, 5 bases. The V end lost 0 bases, the J end lost 9 bases, and 17 bases lay between the germline ends. The CDR3 has 15 amino acids. CDR1 is ENHRY and CDR2 is SYGVKD in the germline V gene. CDR3 nucleotide sequence: TGTGCCATCAGTGAGTCCGACGACAGCCAACATAAAGCTTTCTTT. Protein product: CAISESDDSQHKAFF.

The gene calls are TRBV5-4 and TRBJ1-1, with D perhaps matching TRBD1 (5 bases). Germline CDR1 and CDR2: SGHNT and YYREEE (reference sequence). The germline V and J ends were trimmed by 4 bases and 4 bases, with 17 bases remaining between them. The CDR3 runs to 15 residues. CDR3 in DNA: TGTGCCAGCAGCCAGGCCAGAGGGGTCGGCACTGAAGCTTTCTTT. Translation gives CASSQARGVGTEAFF.

This clone has only one observation. V usage is TRBV4-3 and J usage is TRBJ1-1; D gene unclear. Germline CDR1 LGHNA, CDR2 YSLEER. Trimming took 1 base from V and 6 from J, leaving 15 bases between them. The CDR3 has 15 residues. CDR3 nucleotide sequence: TGCGCCAGCAGCCAAGGAAAAGGGCTGAGTGCTGAAGCTTTCTTT. Encoded protein: CASSQGKGLSAEAFF.

V usage is TRBV30 and J usage is TRBJ2-1; D call uncertain. Trimming removed 3 bases from V and 3 bases from J, with 12 bases in between. Germline V gives CDR1 GTSNPN, CDR2 SVGIG (reference sequence). CDR3 length: 14 residues. CDR3 nucleotide sequence: TGTGCCTGGAGGCTGCGCTCACTCTACAATGAGCAGTTCTTC. It encodes CAWRLRSLYNEQFF.

This chain connects TRBV30 to TRBJ2-1; the D is unclear. V lost 6 bases, J lost 1 base, and 7 bases lay in between. This CDR3 is built from 12 residues. Germline CDR1 reads GTSNPN; CDR2 reads SVGIG (reference sequence). In DNA form, the CDR3 reads TGTGCCTGCGTAGGGTCCTACAATGAGCAGTTCTTC. As protein: CACVGSYNEQFF.

The chain joins TRBV2 to TRBJ2-7, with D possibly being TRBD1 or TRBD2 (6 bases each). The CDR3 loop spans 13 amino acids. The germline CDR1 and CDR2 sequences are SNHLY and FYNNEI. V was clipped by 10 bases and J by 2 bases, with 15 bases between them. The CDR3 DNA reads as TGTGCCACAGGGGAGGATACACCCTACGAGCAGTACTTC. Protein: CATGEDTPYEQYF.

The genes are TRBV27 and TRBJ2-1; 7 nucleotides match TRBD2. The trim removed 9 bases at V and 6 bases at J, leaving 5 bases unmatched. The CDR3 spans 12 residues. Germline V gene data show CDR1 as MNHEY and CDR2 as SMNVEV (reference sequence). Here the CDR3 DNA reads TGTGCCAGTTCTTGGGGGGGCAATGAGCAGTTCTTC. Its translation: CASSWGGNEQFF.

This sequence joins TRBV13 and TRBJ2-3, with 8 bases identical to TRBD1. The CDR3 length is 15 residues. From germline, CDR1 is PRHDT and CDR2 FYEKMQ (reference sequence). V shed 5 bases, J shed 0 bases, and the junction held 4 bases outside the gene matches. The CDR3 here is CASSPTGESTDTQYF. The CDR3 region has the DNA TGTGCCAGCAGCCCGACAGGGGAAAGCACAGATACGCAGTATTTT.

This clone was seen a few times. The V gene is TRBV13, the J gene TRBJ1-6, with D possibly matching TRBD1 (5 bases). The CDR3 extends over 14 amino acids. V was trimmed by 3 bases and J by 9 bases, leaving 12 bases between them. From germline, CDR1 is PRHDT and CDR2 FYEKMQ (reference sequence). The CDR3 region has the DNA TGTGCCAGCAGCTTGGGGTATAGGGGTTCACCCCTCCACTTT. It specifies CASSLGYRGSPLHF.

In its sample, this clone was seen a few times. This CDR3 is CASSKGQGGFF. The CDR3 DNA reads TGTGCCAGCAGCAAAGGGCAGGGCGGGTTCTTC. The V gene is TRBV21-1, the J gene TRBJ2-1; the table's TRBD1 call for D was not verified on the DNA. TRBV21-1 is assigned pseudogene status. The CDR3 contains 11 residues.

The chain uses TRBV6-5 and TRBJ2-5; 8 nucleotides align to TRBD2. The germline V gene encodes CDR1 MNHEY and CDR2 SVGAGI. The V gene end was trimmed by 2 bases and the J gene end by 5 bases; junction bases not matched to a gene: 10. The CDR3 extends over 16 amino acids. The CDR3 protein is CASSYGSGSVLETQYF. CDR3 sequence (DNA): TGTGCCAGCAGTTACGGGAGCGGGAGTGTCTTGGAGACCCAGTACTTC.

Only a few counts were recorded for this clone. The chain carries TRBV29-1 and TRBJ2-3, with D tentatively TRBD1 or TRBD2 (5 bases each). Trimming left V 1 base short and J 2 bases short, with 16 bases between. CDR1 SQVTM and CDR2 ANQGSEA come from the germline V gene. This CDR3 spans 16 amino acids. CDR3 sequence reads: CSVEGGRQGATDTQYF. CDR3 DNA sequence: TGCAGCGTTGAAGGGGGACGGCAGGGCGCCACAGATACGCAGTATTTT.

This chain links TRBV7-2 with TRBJ2-1; 7 bases line up with TRBD1. The CDR3 runs to 13 residues. With V trimmed by 5 bases and J by 8 bases, 6 bases remained unmatched. Germline lookup yields CDR1 SGHTA and CDR2 FQGNSA. The CDR3 region is CASSPDRVHEQFF. CDR3 coding DNA: TGTGCCAGCAGCCCAGACAGGGTGCATGAGCAGTTCTTC.

The chain's CDR3 is CASSIEGTFANEQFF. CDR3 coding DNA: TGTGCCAGCAGCATAGAAGGGACGTTTGCCAATGAGCAGTTCTTC. V is TRBV9 and J is TRBJ2-1; D is tentatively TRBD1 or TRBD2 (5 bases each). Germline CDR1 is SGDLS and CDR2 is YYNGEE. CDR3 length: 15 amino acids. Trimming pared 4 bases from V and 6 bases from J, leaving 17 bases between.

With regard to this clone: This specimen includes other DNA sequences encoding the same CDR3. This rearrangement joins TRBV7-9 to TRBJ2-2; D gene unclear. Germline V gene lookup returns CDR1 SEHNR and CDR2 FQNEAQ (reference sequence). Deletions cut 0 bases from V and 6 bases from J, with 2 bases between. The CDR3 sequence is 12 residues long. The CDR3 is CASSLAPGELFF. CDR3 DNA: TGTGCCAGCAGCTTAGCGCCCGGGGAGCTGTTTTTT.

This clone showed up just a few times. The rearrangement links TRBV10-3 to TRBJ2-2; D may be TRBD2 (5 bases). CDR3 size: 16 residues. The V end was cut by 4 bases, the J end by 1 base, with 13 bases between. CDR1 and CDR2 from the germline V gene are ENHRY and SYGVKD. The CDR3 coding sequence is TGTGCCATCAGTGTGGGCGAGGGAGAGAACACCGGGGAGCTGTTTTTT. As protein: CAISVGEGENTGELFF.

This chain links TRBV9 with TRBJ1-1; no clear D gene. This CDR3 spans 16 amino acids. CDR1 is SGDLS and CDR2 is YYNGEE in the germline V gene. V was pared by 0 bases and J by 0 bases, with 12 bases between. Written as DNA, the CDR3 is TGTGCCAGCAGCGTAGGCAACAGCCTCATGAACACTGAAGCTTTCTTT. Translated: CASSVGNSLMNTEAFF.

The genes are TRBV6-1 and TRBJ2-7, with unresolved D. V was cut by 2 bases and J by 2 bases, with 10 bases left in between. The CDR3 consists of 14 residues. Germline loops: CDR1 MNHNS, CDR2 SASEGT. This chain's CDR3 is CASSELGLPYEQYF. DNA of the CDR3: TGTGCCAGCAGTGAACTTGGTCTTCCCTACGAGCAGTACTTC.

This clone appeared a single time. J is TRBJ1-1 and V is TRBV7-9; D is uncertain. V lost 5 bases, J lost 5 bases, and 18 bases lay in between. The CDR3 consists of 15 residues. CDR1 and CDR2 (germline): SEHNR, FQNEAQ (reference sequence). DNA for the CDR3: TGTGCCAGCAGCAATTCAGGAGGAAGAGGGACTGAAGCTTTCTTT. Translating it yields CASSNSGGRGTEAFF.

This sequence joins TRBV27 and TRBJ2-1; D remains ambiguous. Germline CDR1 and CDR2: MNHEY and SMNVEV (reference sequence). The germline V and J ends were trimmed by 6 bases and 4 bases, with 7 bases remaining between them. The CDR3 consists of 12 residues. The CDR3 loop reads CASSQGYNEQFF. For the CDR3, the DNA is TGTGCCAGCAGCCAAGGATACAATGAGCAGTTCTTC.

This sequence joins TRBV5-4 and TRBJ2-1; TRBD2 matches 8 bases. Germline V gene sequence: CDR1 SGHNT, CDR2 YYREEE (reference sequence). This CDR3 contains 15 residues. V lost 4 bases and J lost 0; bases outside the gene matches: 3. The CDR3 bases are TGTGCCAGCAGCATCGGGACTAGCTCCTACAATGAGCAGTTCTTC. Translation gives CASSIGTSSYNEQFF.

The chain couples TRBV4-3 to TRBJ1-4, with D unresolved. The CDR3 spans 17 residues. The germline gives CDR1 LGHNA, CDR2 YSLEER. Trimming cost V 0 bases and J 0 bases, with 11 bases left between them. The CDR3 spells CASSQETILATNEKLFF. DNA for the CDR3: TGCGCCAGCAGCCAAGAAACCATCCTGGCAACTAATGAAAAACTGTTTTTT.

Only a few counts were recorded for this clone. The likely explanation is a read error, given a far larger clone one base away. The genes are TRBV5-5 and TRBJ1-1; D unclear. Trimming stripped 4 bases from V and 5 bases from J, with 15 bases between. Germline CDR1 SGHKS, CDR2 YYEKEE (reference sequence). The CDR3 runs to 14 residues. The CDR3 is CASSQVSARTEAFF. DNA for the CDR3: TGTGCCAGCAGCCAAGTGAGTGCGAGAACTGAAGCTTTCTTT. Supplemented by reference TRBV5-5 and TRBJ1-1, the full variable domain reads DAGVTQSPTHLIKTRGQQVTLRCSPISGHKSVSWYQQVLGQGPQFIFQYYEKEERGRGNFPDRFSARQFPNYSSELNVNALLLGDSALYLCASSQVSARTEAFFGQGTRLTVV.

V and J are TRBV5-6 and TRBJ2-7; D is unclear. V was cut by 0 bases and J by 3 bases, with 4 bases left in between. This CDR3 comprises 12 residues. Germline V gene data show CDR1 as SGHDT and CDR2 as YYEEEE. CDR3 in DNA: TGTGCCAGCAGCTTGGGACGCTACGAGCAGTACTTC. Translation gives CASSLGRYEQYF. The complete variable domain, with remaining parts taken from reference TRBV5-6 and TRBJ2-7, reads DAGVTQSPTHLIKTRGQQVTLRCSPKSGHDTVSWYQQALGQGPQFIFQYYEEEERQRGNFPDRFSGHQFPNYSSELNVNALLLGDSALYLCASSLGRYEQYFGPGTRLTVT.

This chain connects TRBV19 to TRBJ2-3, with 10 bases that match TRBD2. The CDR3 covers 15 residues. The ends lost 6 bases at V and 2 bases at J; junction bases unmatched: 5. The germline gives CDR1 LNHDA, CDR2 SQIVND (reference sequence). CDR3 sequence (DNA): TGTGCCAGTAGCAGTAGCGGGGGGTTCACAGATACGCAGTATTTT. Its translation: CASSSSGGFTDTQYF.

With respect to this clone: A far larger clone lies a single base away; this is likely a read error. Other nucleotide sequences from this sample produce the same CDR3. The chain has TRBV11-2 and TRBJ1-4, with no clear D. V was trimmed by 5 bases and J by 4 bases, leaving 23 bases between them. This CDR3 has 18 residues. The V gene's germline CDR1 is SGHAT and CDR2 FQNNGV. This CDR3 reads CASSQETLDARINEKLFF. The CDR3 nucleotides read TGTGCCAGCAGCCAAGAAACACTAGACGCTAGAATTAATGAAAAACTGTTTTTT.

The chain employs TRBV6-5 and TRBJ1-5; D unclear. The CDR3 is 13 residues long. Trimming pared 2 bases from V and 0 bases from J, leaving 2 bases between. Germline CDR1 reads MNHEY; CDR2 reads SVGAGI. The CDR3 bases are TGTGCCAGCAGTTACGGTAGCAATCAGCCCCAGCATTTT. Amino acid sequence: CASSYGSNQPQHF.

This clone appeared a few times. The chain is built from TRBV7-2 and TRBJ2-5; D gene uncertain. Germline V gives CDR1 SGHTA, CDR2 FQGNSA. The V and J ends lost 4 bases and 0 bases respectively, with 9 bases between them. There are 14 residues in the CDR3. DNA of the CDR3: TGTGCCAGCAGCTATATAGATTACCAAGAGACCCAGTACTTC. Its protein product is CASSYIDYQETQYF.

J is TRBJ2-2 and V is TRBV2, with 12 bases matching TRBD2. Germline CDR1 reads SNHLY; CDR2 reads FYNNEI. Losses at the gene ends were 3 bases for V and 5 bases for J; bases not matched to a gene: 10. This CDR3 region has 18 residues. The CDR3 DNA reads as TGTGCCAGCAGTGAGCCCCGGGCTAGCGGGAGGGGGACCGGGGAGCTGTTTTTT. Translated: CASSEPRASGRGTGELFF. Based on the CDR3 plus reference TRBV2 and TRBJ2-2, the full variable domain is EPEVTQTPSHQVTQMGQEVILRCVPISNHLYFYWYRQILGQKVEFLVSFYNNEISEKSEIFDDQFSVERPDGSNFTLKIRSTKLEDSAMYFCASSEPRASGRGTGELFFGEGSRLTVL.